A selection of T cell receptor beta chains follows, all from one sample in a study of blood T cell repertoires in COVID-19. The table came from immunoSEQ multiplex PCR; TCRdb's copy has only in-frame clones and leaves some out. Among approximately 140,000 clones listed, about 86% were seen once. The sequencing sample was made of peripheral blood. The receptors were gathered from a woman aged 55-69 years with acute or convalescent COVID-19. The CDR3 runs from the conserved cysteine through the conserved F or W. The order of the fields is V gene, clone size, J gene, D gene, CDR3 protein, CDR3 DNA. D genes are given only for firm matches. Clone size appears in some rows only: once, few, many, or a class for an expanded clone.

TRBV29-1	.	TRBJ1-1	TRBD1	CSAQDRTMNTEAFF	TGCAGCGCTCAGGACAGGACCATGAACACTGAAGCTTTCTTT
TRBV6-6	.	TRBJ1-1	.	CASSYSNSGNTEAFF	TGTGCCAGCAGTTACTCAAATTCAGGGAACACTGAAGCTTTCTTT
TRBV3-1/TRBV3-2	.	TRBJ2-3	.	CASSQKSWFAPGATDTQYF	TGTGCCAGCAGCCAAAAGAGCTGGTTTGCCCCGGGAGCCACTGATACGCAGTATTTT
TRBV12-1	.	TRBJ1-4	.	CASSPRQINEKLFF	TGTGCCAGCAGCCCTCGACAGATTAATGAAAAACTGTTTTTT
TRBV28	once	TRBJ2-7	.	CASSLQAYEQYF	TGTGCCAGCAGTTTACAGGCCTACGAGCAGTACTTC
TRBV7-2	few	TRBJ1-6	.	CASSLVPENSPLHF	TGTGCCAGCAGCTTAGTGCCGGAGAATTCACCCCTCCACTTT
TRBV28	once	TRBJ1-1	.	CASSLTDGDTEAFF	TGTGCCAGCAGTTTGACGGACGGGGACACTGAAGCTTTCTTT
TRBV6-2/TRBV6-3	.	TRBJ2-3	TRBD2	CASSSPGTSGGLDTQYF	TGTGCCAGCAGTTCCCCCGGGACTAGCGGGGGGCTGGATACGCAGTATTTT
TRBV7-2	.	TRBJ2-5	TRBD1	CASSLGGTGGETQYF	TGTGCCAGCAGCTTAGGTGGGACAGGGGGAGAGACCCAGTACTTC
TRBV28	.	TRBJ1-6	.	CASSLPNYSYNSPLHF	TGTGCCAGCAGCTTGCCCAACTACTCCTATAATTCACCCCTCCACTTT
TRBV18	.	TRBJ2-5	.	CASSPGHMETQYF	TGTGCCAGCTCACCAGGACACATGGAGACCCAGTACTTC
TRBV11-2	.	TRBJ2-3	.	CASSGNPGGTDTQYF	TGTGCCAGCAGCGGTAATCCCGGGGGCACAGATACGCAGTATTTT
TRBV29-1	.	TRBJ2-2	TRBD1	CSVTGTGGGELFF	TGCAGCGTGACCGGGACAGGGGGCGGGGAGCTGTTTTTT
TRBV6-6	.	TRBJ1-2	.	CASSPQGLAGYTF	TGTGCCAGCAGTCCCCAGGGTTTGGCTGGCTACACCTTC
TRBV10-3	.	TRBJ2-2	.	CAISESSQSTGELFF	TGTGCCATCAGTGAGTCGTCTCAGTCCACCGGGGAGCTGTTTTTT
TRBV28	few	TRBJ1-2	TRBD1	CASRIDRVKHYGYTF	TGTGCCAGCAGAATAGACAGGGTTAAACATTATGGCTACACCTTC
TRBV4-3	.	TRBJ1-2	.	CASSPDFTTNYGYTF	TGCGCCAGCAGCCCAGATTTTACAACTAACTATGGCTACACCTTC
TRBV4-1	.	TRBJ1-3	.	CASSQSGSGVAGNTIYF	TGCGCCAGCAGCCAATCCGGATCAGGGGTGGCTGGAAACACCATATATTTT
TRBV3-1/TRBV3-2	.	TRBJ1-5	.	CASSQDSRSNQPQHF	TGTGCCAGCAGCCAAGACAGCAGGAGCAATCAGCCCCAGCATTTT
TRBV19	.	TRBJ2-1	TRBD2	CASSTLAGLLNEQFF	TGTGCCAGTAGTACCCTAGCGGGGCTTTTAAATGAGCAGTTCTTC
TRBV10-3	.	TRBJ1-2	TRBD1	CAITFGQGSGTDGYTF	TGTGCCATCACCTTTGGACAGGGGAGCGGAACAGATGGCTACACCTTC
TRBV7-3	once	TRBJ1-5	.	CASSYVRVYSNQPQHF	TGTGCCAGCAGCTATGTGCGAGTTTATAGCAATCAGCCCCAGCATTTT
TRBV7-7	.	TRBJ2-1	TRBD2	CASSLDGGENEQFF	TGTGCTAGCAGCTTAGACGGGGGGGAGAATGAGCAGTTCTTC
TRBV3-1/TRBV3-2	.	TRBJ2-7	TRBD2	CASSQGDGTSGGAEQYF	TGTGCCAGCAGCCAAGGGGACGGGACTAGCGGGGGGGCCGAGCAGTACTTC
TRBV6-5	.	TRBJ1-1	.	CASSYATNTEAFF	TGTGCCAGCAGTTACGCGACTAACACTGAAGCTTTCTTT
TRBV10-3	.	TRBJ1-6	.	CATKIRGIDSPLHF	TGTGCCACAAAAATCAGGGGTATAGATTCACCCCTCCACTTT
TRBV27	.	TRBJ2-1	TRBD2	CASRGTSGGRRWNEQFF	TGTGCCAGCAGGGGGACTAGCGGGGGTCGGAGGTGGAATGAGCAGTTCTTC
TRBV6-5	.	TRBJ1-5	.	CASMGPNQPQHF	TGTGCCAGCATGGGGCCAAATCAGCCCCAGCATTTT
TRBV20-1	once	TRBJ1-1	TRBD1	CSVPDRDAFF	TGCAGTGTCCCAGACAGGGACGCTTTCTTT
TRBV27	.	TRBJ2-7	.	CASRRPDSNYEQYF	TGTGCCAGCAGGCGACCGGACTCCAACTACGAGCAGTACTTC
TRBV9	once	TRBJ1-1	.	CASSVADSPLKAFF	TGTGCCAGCAGCGTAGCGGACAGCCCCCTGAAAGCTTTCTTT
TRBV14	.	TRBJ2-7	TRBD1	CASSHSTGTGKYEQYF	TGTGCCAGCAGCCACTCGACTGGGACAGGGAAATACGAGCAGTACTTC
TRBV7-9	.	TRBJ2-3	TRBD2	CASSSSGGAIDTQYF	TGTGCCAGCAGCTCCAGCGGGGGGGCTATAGATACGCAGTATTTT
TRBV2	.	TRBJ1-1	TRBD1	CASNFDRGTEAFF	TGTGCCAGCAATTTCGACAGGGGGACTGAAGCTTTCTTT
TRBV19	.	TRBJ2-1	.	CASAGANEQFF	TGTGCCAGCGCGGGGGCAAATGAGCAGTTCTTC
TRBV5-6	.	TRBJ1-6	.	CASSLATQALHF	TGTGCCAGCAGCTTGGCCACGCAGGCCCTCCACTTT
TRBV10-3	.	TRBJ2-5	.	CAISEPPKETQYF	TGTGCCATCAGTGAGCCGCCTAAAGAGACCCAGTACTTC
TRBV19	.	TRBJ2-1	TRBD1	CASSLQGGQFF	TGTGCCAGTAGTCTACAGGGGGGGCAGTTCTTC
TRBV4-2	few	TRBJ1-5	TRBD1	CASSQEGDSSSNQPQHF	TGTGCCAGCAGCCAAGAGGGGGACAGTTCTAGCAATCAGCCCCAGCATTTT
TRBV9	.	TRBJ2-5	TRBD2	CASSVEAVAGGPETQYF	TGTGCCAGCAGCGTAGAAGCAGTAGCGGGGGGCCCAGAGACCCAGTACTTC